The 9 T cell receptor beta chains reported below all come from one sample, sequenced in a study of T cells after yellow fever vaccination. TCRdb called the 5' RACE reads again in MiXCR, with one record for every CDR3 protein. In the table there are roughly 300,000 distinct CDR3 sequences, roughly 7% of which are singletons. This sample comprised PBMCs, obtained about 49 days after the first yellow fever vaccination. The receptors come from a man aged 18 to 30 who received the YFV17D yellow fever vaccine.

This clonotype was detected a few times. The V gene is TRBV5-4, the J gene TRBJ2-1, with 10 bases matching TRBD2. V shed 3 bases, J shed 5 bases, and the junction held 11 bases outside the gene matches. Looked up from germline, CDR1 is SGHNT and CDR2 is YYREEE (reference sequence). This CDR3 region has 17 residues. The CDR3 reads CASSSPASSGGNNEQFF. The CDR3 DNA follows: TGTGCCAGCAGCTCTCCCGCATCTAGCGGGGGTAACAATGAGCAGTTCTTC. The full variable domain, rest sourced from reference TRBV5-4 and TRBJ2-1, is ETGVTQSPTHLIKTRGQQVTLRCSSQSGHNTVSWYQQALGQGPQFIFQYYREEENGRGNFPPRFSGLQFPNYSSELNVNALELDDSALYLCASSSPASSGGNNEQFFGPGTRLTVL.

This clonotype was counted a few times. The V and J genes are TRBV5-4 and TRBJ2-3; weak D call: TRBD1 (5 bases). With 5 bases removed from V and 0 bases from J, the gap between germline ends came to 13 bases. Germline CDR1 and CDR2: SGHNT and YYREEE (reference sequence). The CDR3 spans 15 residues. In DNA form, the CDR3 reads TGTGCCAGCAGATCTAGACAGATAAGCACAGATACGCAGTATTTT. Protein: CASRSRQISTDTQYF.

The rearrangement links TRBV19 to TRBJ2-7; possible D gene TRBD1, 5 bases. The CDR3 spans 14 residues. With 5 bases removed from V and 3 bases from J, the gap between germline ends came to 14 bases. Germline V gene sequence: CDR1 LNHDA, CDR2 SQIVND (reference sequence). CDR3 residues: CASSLGPGRYEQYF. The CDR3 DNA is TGTGCCAGTAGTCTAGGCCCAGGGCGCTACGAGCAGTACTTC.

This clonotype was seen only a few times. The gene calls are TRBV6-1 and TRBJ1-1; D gene ambiguous. V was clipped by 6 bases and J by 0 bases, with 11 bases between them. From germline, CDR1 is MNHNS and CDR2 SASEGT. The CDR3 is 14 residues long. The CDR3: CASSPRDLNTEAFF. The CDR3 coding sequence is TGTGCCAGCAGCCCAAGGGATTTGAACACTGAAGCTTTCTTT.

This clonotype has a count of ten or more. The V and J genes are TRBV7-8 and TRBJ1-5; TRBD1 aligns across 7 bases. V lost 5 bases, J lost 11 bases, and 6 bases stayed unmatched. CDR1 and CDR2 from the germline V gene are SGHVS and FQNEAQ. The CDR3 loop spans 12 amino acids. CDR3 in amino acids: CASSRDQGAQHF. As DNA, the CDR3 is TGTGCCAGCAGCCGCGACCAGGGGGCCCAGCATTTT.

The rearrangement uses TRBV4-3 and TRBJ2-3, with D possibly TRBD2 on 6 matching bases. V lost 0 bases, J lost 1 base, and 14 bases lay in between. Germline V gene data show CDR1 as LGHNA and CDR2 as YSLEER. The CDR3 has 17 amino acids. CDR3 nucleotide sequence: TGCGCCAGCAGCCAAGACTTACCTGGAGGGGGCACAGATACGCAGTATTTT. This sequence encodes CASSQDLPGGGTDTQYF.

The sample holds many counts of this clonotype. The V call is TRBV15, the J call TRBJ2-2; D is undetermined. Deletions cut 4 bases from V and 7 bases from J, with 16 bases between. The CDR3 covers 15 residues. Per the germline V gene, CDR1 is LNHNV and CDR2 is YYDKDF (reference sequence). This CDR3 reads CATSTRIDGIGELFF. Here the CDR3 DNA reads TGTGCCACCAGCACCCGAATCGATGGGATCGGGGAGCTGTTTTTT.

This clonotype was recorded many times. The genes are TRBV28 and TRBJ2-3; D perhaps matches TRBD1 (6 bases). Germline V lookup: CDR1 MDHEN, CDR2 SYDVKM. This CDR3 contains 16 residues. V was cut by 3 bases and J by 1 base, with 14 bases left in between. The CDR3 coding sequence is TGTGCCAGCAGTTTGCCCCCAGGGGTGGGCACAGATACGCAGTATTTT. It yields the protein CASSLPPGVGTDTQYF.

Only a few counts were recorded for this clonotype. The V and J genes are TRBV2 and TRBJ2-7; D is unresolved. The CDR3 covers 13 residues. Germline lookup yields CDR1 SNHLY and CDR2 FYNNEI. V shed 5 bases and J shed 7 bases, with 15 bases lying between them. CDR3 bases: TGTGCCAGCAGTCGAACCCCGGCTGGGGAGCAGTACGTC. It specifies CASSRTPAGEQYV.